These 5 T cell receptor beta chains originate from one sample sequenced in a study of blood T cell repertoires in COVID-19. Data came from immunoSEQ multiplex PCR; TCRdb stores just in-frame clones and leaves some out. The sample holds fewer than 250,000 clones, over 80% seen once. The sequenced sample consisted of peripheral blood. The receptors originated from a human donor in a cohort sampled during active COVID-19.

The rearrangement links TRBV25-1 to TRBJ2-6; D perhaps matches TRBD2 (7 bases). V was shortened by 7 bases and J by 3 bases, with 13 bases between the two germline ends. Germline V gene data show CDR1 as MGHDK and CDR2 as SYGVNS. This CDR3 contains 15 residues. CDR3 sequence reads: CASTPGGGGANVLTF. The CDR3, as DNA: TGTGCCAGCACCCCGGGGGGCGGTGGGGCCAACGTCCTGACTTTC. The complete variable domain, with remaining parts taken from reference TRBV25-1 and TRBJ2-6, reads EADIYQTPRYLVIGTGKKITLECSQTMGHDKMYWYQQDPGMELHLIHYSYGVNSTEKGDLSSESTVSRIRTEHFPLTLESARPSHTSQYLCASTPGGGGANVLTFGAGSRLTVL.

This CDR3 is CASSQAGGQEFQPQHF. For the CDR3, the DNA is TGTGCCAGCAGCCAAGCCGGAGGCCAAGAATTCCAGCCCCAGCATTTT. This chain links TRBV4-2 with TRBJ1-5; D is ambiguous. CDR1 LGHNA and CDR2 YNFKEQ come from the germline V gene. V was pared by 1 base and J by 7 bases, with 17 bases between. The CDR3 totals 16 residues.

The chain joins TRBV19 to TRBJ2-3; D gene uncertain. CDR1 is LNHDA and CDR2 is SQIVND in the germline V gene (reference sequence). The CDR3 loop spans 16 amino acids. V shed 6 bases and J shed 1 base, with 17 bases lying between them. CDR3: CASSSTLLVRTDTQYF. The CDR3 DNA reads TGTGCCAGTAGCTCTACCCTCCTGGTGCGCACAGATACGCAGTATTTT.

The chain joins TRBV2 to TRBJ2-1; perhaps TRBD2 as D (5 bases). CDR1 and CDR2 from the germline V gene are SNHLY and FYNNEI. V shed 0 bases and J shed 14 bases, with 11 bases lying between them. The CDR3 is made up of 12 amino acids. The CDR3 is CASSEATREKFF. In DNA, the CDR3 is TGTGCCAGCAGTGAAGCGACTCGGGAAAAGTTCTTC.

The chain employs TRBV10-1 and TRBJ1-1; 8 bases agree with TRBD1. V gave up 0 bases and J gave up 7 bases; unmatched junction bases: 4. The CDR3 contains 14 residues. The germline gives CDR1 WNHNN, CDR2 SYGVQD (reference sequence). The CDR3 loop reads CASSESGQGREAFF. CDR3 coding DNA: TGCGCCAGCAGTGAGTCAGGACAGGGCCGTGAAGCTTTCTTT.